The clone carrying this TCR beta chain was observed many times. What it recognizes is unknown. This specimen belongs to a study of T cells in Graves' hyperthyroidism and ophthalmopathy. The source material, RNA transcripts, was used to amplify TCR beta CDR3 regions. The study used the HTBI primer set for a first-round RT-PCR of the TCR CDR3. One entry per CDR3 protein, called by TCRdb with MiXCR from the multiplex PCR reads. The repertoire consists of 220,000 or so distinct CDR3 sequences, with roughly 15% occurring once and the leading ten covering 25% to 30%. Broader study findings: Before onset, by a median of approximately 6.8 months, the model predicted ophthalmopathy.

Germline V gene lookup returns CDR1 LGHDT and CDR2 YNNKEL (reference sequence). Trimming took 1 base from V and 8 from J, leaving 14 bases between them. The CDR3 runs to 14 residues. The TCR was taken from a woman younger than 35 with Graves' ophthalmopathy. Input material: blood. The rearrangement links TRBV3-1 to TRBJ1-1; D is unclear. The CDR3 sequence is CASSQAGSSTEAFF. In nucleotides, the CDR3 is TGTGCCAGCAGCCAAGCAGGCAGTAGCACCGAAGCTTTCTTT.